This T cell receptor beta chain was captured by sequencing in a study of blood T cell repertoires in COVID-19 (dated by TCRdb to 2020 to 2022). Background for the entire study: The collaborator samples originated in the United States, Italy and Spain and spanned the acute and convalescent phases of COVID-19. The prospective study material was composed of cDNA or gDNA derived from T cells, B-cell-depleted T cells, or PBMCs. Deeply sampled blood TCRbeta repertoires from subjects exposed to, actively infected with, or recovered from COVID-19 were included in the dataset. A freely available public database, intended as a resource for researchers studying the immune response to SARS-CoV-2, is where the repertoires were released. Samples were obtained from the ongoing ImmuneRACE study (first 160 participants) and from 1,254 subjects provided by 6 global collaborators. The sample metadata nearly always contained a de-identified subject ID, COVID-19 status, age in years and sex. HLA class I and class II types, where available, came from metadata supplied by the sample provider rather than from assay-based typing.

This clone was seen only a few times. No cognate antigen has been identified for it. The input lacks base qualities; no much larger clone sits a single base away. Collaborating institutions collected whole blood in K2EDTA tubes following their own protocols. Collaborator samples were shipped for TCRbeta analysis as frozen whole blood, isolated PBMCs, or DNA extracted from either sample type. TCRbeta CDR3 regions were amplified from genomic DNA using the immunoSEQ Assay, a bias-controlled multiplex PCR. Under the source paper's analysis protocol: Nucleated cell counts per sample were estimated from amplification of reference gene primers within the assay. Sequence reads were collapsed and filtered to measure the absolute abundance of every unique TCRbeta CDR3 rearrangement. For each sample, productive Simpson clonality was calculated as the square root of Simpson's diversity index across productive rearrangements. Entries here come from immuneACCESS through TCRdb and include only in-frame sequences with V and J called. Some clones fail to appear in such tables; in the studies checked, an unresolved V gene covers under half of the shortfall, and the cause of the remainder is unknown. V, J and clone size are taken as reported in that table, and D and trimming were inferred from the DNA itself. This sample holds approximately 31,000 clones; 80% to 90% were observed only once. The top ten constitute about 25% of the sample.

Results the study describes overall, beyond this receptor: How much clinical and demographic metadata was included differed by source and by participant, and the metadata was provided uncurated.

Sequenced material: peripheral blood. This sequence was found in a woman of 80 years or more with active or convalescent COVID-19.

The sequenced DNA: TGTGCCAGCAGTTACTCTCGTATCGAGCAGTACTTC. This yields the protein CASSYSRIEQYF. The chain couples TRBV6-2 or TRBV6-3 to TRBJ2-7, with no reliable assignment of the D segment. V and J lose 0 bases and 6 bases, and a span of 6 bases separates them. From the cysteine through the phenylalanine, the CDR3 covers 12 amino acids. Only the CDR3 part of the read is kept: 36 bases, read in frame from the first base. CDR1 and CDR2, per the germline V gene, are MNHEY and SVGEGT.